The entry below describes one T cell receptor (beta chain). The sample holds one count of this clone. The target of this receptor is not known. Nothing much larger sits one base from this clone, and base qualities are not available. Mismatch repair deficiency in every enrolled patient was established by polymerase chain reaction or immunohistochemistry. TCR sequencing was performed for three patients who responded to pembrolizumab therapy. The phase II trial prospectively tested pembrolizumab PD-1 blockade in advanced mismatch repair-deficient cancers regardless of tissue of origin. Peripheral blood T cell samples were collected serially, before PD-1 blockade began and at several time points afterward. The timing of each blood sample was reported as weeks after the first dose of pembrolizumab. The library was built by means of the immunoSEQ multiplex PCR assay. This is the immuneACCESS table as TCRdb keeps it, with only in-frame sequences that have V and J called. A part of the clones is gone; compared with another copy, unresolved V genes explain less than half, and the rest is unexplained. The sample has more than 90,000 clones on record, approximately 80% of them singletons. The ten largest clones take up roughly 4.8% of the sample.

V is trimmed back by 7 bases and J by 0 bases, and the junction contains 19 bases that no gene match accounts for. Reading from cysteine to phenylalanine, the CDR3 counts 18 amino acids. Only the CDR3 region is kept as DNA, spanning 54 bases read in frame from base 1. The germline V gene supplies CDR1 SQVTM and CDR2 ANQGSEA. These data originate in a study of PD-1 blockade in mismatch repair-deficient tumors (dated by TCRdb to 2016 to 2017). Concerning the study at large: Between September 2013 and late 2016, the trial enrolled roughly 80 consecutive patients with some eleven types of mismatch repair-deficient cancer, all of whom had received prior treatment and were progressing. Deep sequencing of TCR CDR3 regions was used to track tumor-associated T cell clones in peripheral blood of patients responding to PD-1 blockade.

Overall results and qualifications from the work: Clones residing in the tumor, which were often undetectable in blood before treatment, expanded quickly after pembrolizumab and then contracted, generally before radiologic responses.

The chain is encoded by TRBV29-1 joined to TRBJ2-3, with 7 bases matching TRBD2. The sequence derives from an adult with mismatch repair-deficient cancer. Source: peripheral blood, taken just over 59 weeks after starting pembrolizumab. Here is the DNA: TGCAGCGCCGGGGATGGCCCGGGGGGAACGCTTAGCACAGATACGCAGTATTTT. Its protein product is CSAGDGPGGTLSTDTQYF.